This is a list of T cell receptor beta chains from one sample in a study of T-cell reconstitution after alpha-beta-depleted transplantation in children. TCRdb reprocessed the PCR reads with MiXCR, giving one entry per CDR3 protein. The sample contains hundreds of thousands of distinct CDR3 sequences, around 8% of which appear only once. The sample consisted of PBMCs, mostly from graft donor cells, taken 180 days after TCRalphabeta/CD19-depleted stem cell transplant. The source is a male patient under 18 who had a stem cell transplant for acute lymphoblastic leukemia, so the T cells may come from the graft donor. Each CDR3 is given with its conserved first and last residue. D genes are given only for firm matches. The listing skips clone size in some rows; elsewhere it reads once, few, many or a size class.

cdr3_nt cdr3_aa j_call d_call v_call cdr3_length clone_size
TGTGCCAGCAGTAAAGGGACGGTGAATTCACCCCTCCACTTT CASSKGTVNSPLHF TRBJ1-6 - TRBV12-3/TRBV12-4 14 many
TGTGCCAGCAGTTTGCGGGAGGGTGGGGGCAATGAGCAGTTCTTC CASSLREGGGNEQFF TRBJ2-1 TRBD2 TRBV28 15 many
TGTGCCAGCAGCTTAGGACAGGCGAACACTGAAGCTTTCTTT CASSLGQANTEAFF TRBJ1-1 - TRBV7-2 14 many
TGTGCCAGCAGTTCGGGGATCCTCTCTGGAAACACCATATATTTT CASSSGILSGNTIYF TRBJ1-3 - TRBV12-3/TRBV12-4 15 many
TGTGCCAGCAGCTTAAATGCCGGCGTGGCCCTCCACTTT CASSLNAGVALHF TRBJ1-6 - TRBV7-3 13 -
TGTGCTAGCAGCTTAAGAGCTGGCCAAGAGACCCAGTACTTC CASSLRAGQETQYF TRBJ2-5 - TRBV7-7 14 many
TGTGCCAGCAGCGTAGCGGGACAAACCTACGAGCAGTACTTC CASSVAGQTYEQYF TRBJ2-7 - TRBV9 14 many
TGTGCCAGCAGCTTAACGGACAGGGACACTGAAGCTTTCTTT CASSLTDRDTEAFF TRBJ1-1 TRBD1 TRBV7-6 14 many
TGTGCCAGCAGCTCCGGGACATACTTCAATCAGCCCCAGCATTTT CASSSGTYFNQPQHF TRBJ1-5 - TRBV5-6 15 few
TGTGCCAGCAGCCCACCCTCTCAAGAGACCCAGTACTTC CASSPPSQETQYF TRBJ2-5 - TRBV7-9 13 many
TGTGCCAGCAGCTTAGCGGGGGCCCCGTCTGGGGCCAACGTCCTGACTTTC CASSLAGAPSGANVLTF TRBJ2-6 - TRBV7-2 17 many
TGTGCCAGCAGCTTAGTCCGGGAGGAGGATGTTGAGCAGTTCTTC CASSLVREEDVEQFF TRBJ2-1 TRBD2 TRBV7-2 15 many
TGTGCCAGCAGCTTAGAGGGGACAGGGGTTGGCTACACCTTC CASSLEGTGVGYTF TRBJ1-2 TRBD1 TRBV7-2 14 many
TGTGCCAGCAGCCCGACTCGGGATGCAGAGACCCAGTACTTC CASSPTRDAETQYF TRBJ2-5 - TRBV7-2 14 -
TGTGCCAGCAGTTACTCCAAGCACACTAGCACAGATACGCAGTATTTT CASSYSKHTSTDTQYF TRBJ2-3 - TRBV6-5 16 many
TGTGCCAGCAGCGTATACCTAGCGGGGATTAATGAGCAGTTCTTC CASSVYLAGINEQFF TRBJ2-1 TRBD2 TRBV9 15 many
TGTGCCAGCTCACCACTAGCCACAGATACGCAGTATTTT CASSPLATDTQYF TRBJ2-3 - TRBV18 13 many
TGTGCCAGCACTACGGACAGGGGGCAGGCCGGGGAGCTGTTTTTT CASTTDRGQAGELFF TRBJ2-2 TRBD1 TRBV6-2/TRBV6-3 15 many
TGTGCCAGCAGTTTTAGAGGTACAGGGGCCGATGAGCAGTACTTC CASSFRGTGADEQYF TRBJ2-7 TRBD1 TRBV12-3/TRBV12-4 15 many
TGTGCCAGCAGCCCCATCAGGACTTTTTACAATGAGCAGTTCTTC CASSPIRTFYNEQFF TRBJ2-1 - TRBV6-2/TRBV6-3 15 many
TGTGCCAGCAGTTTGATACTAGCGGGCACCGGGGAGCTGTTTTTT CASSLILAGTGELFF TRBJ2-2 TRBD2 TRBV12-3/TRBV12-4 15 many
TGTGCCAGCAGCCAACGTGGACTAGCGGGCAATGAGCAGTTCTTC CASSQRGLAGNEQFF TRBJ2-1 TRBD2 TRBV4-2 15 -
TGTGCCAGCAGTATAGGACTCCAGGGGGAGACCCAGTACTTC CASSIGLQGETQYF TRBJ2-5 - TRBV27 14 many
TGTGCCAGCAGATCCCCAAGGGGGGGGCGGTACAATCAGCCCCAGCATTTT CASRSPRGGRYNQPQHF TRBJ1-5 - TRBV28 17 -
TGTGCCAGCAGCTTAAACGGGGGGGGTTACACTGAAGCTTTCTTT CASSLNGGGYTEAFF TRBJ1-1 - TRBV7-2 15 many
TGTGCCATCAGTGAGTCGAATCCTAGCGGGGGAACTAAGACCCAGTACTTC CAISESNPSGGTKTQYF TRBJ2-5 TRBD2 TRBV10-3 17 many
TGCAGTGCTAGGAGGGCCCTTGAGGAGCAGTTCTTC CSARRALEEQFF TRBJ2-1 - TRBV20-1 12 many
TGTGCCAGCTCACCGCCCAGGGTCCCTTCCAGCTCCTACGAGCAGTACTTC CASSPPRVPSSSYEQYF TRBJ2-7 - TRBV18 17 many
TGTGCCAGCAGCTTAACTACAGGGTCCTATGGCTACACCTTC CASSLTTGSYGYTF TRBJ1-2 - TRBV7-8 14 many
TGTGCCTCCTGCCAAGGAGAGGGGACTAGCGGGAGGGAGACCCAGTACTTC CASCQGEGTSGRETQYF TRBJ2-5 TRBD2 TRBV3-1 17 few
TGTGCCTCCAGGGGGGACGGCGAAGAGACCCAGTACTTC CASRGDGEETQYF TRBJ2-5 - TRBV19 13 -
TGTGCCAGCAGGGGCTACGGCACAGATACGCAGTATTTT CASRGYGTDTQYF TRBJ2-3 - TRBV2 13 many
TGTGCCACCACCCGGGGAGCGTCCTCCTACGAGCAGTACTTC CATTRGASSYEQYF TRBJ2-7 - TRBV6-1 14 many
TGCGCCAGCAGCTTTAGGACGGAGACCCAGTACTTC CASSFRTETQYF TRBJ2-5 - TRBV5-1 12 many
TGTGCCAGCAGCTTAGCCACAGAGAACATTCAGTACTTC CASSLATENIQYF TRBJ2-4 - TRBV7-2 13 many
TGTGCCAGCAGTCCGAGTGGACAGGGACGGAATGAGCAGTTCTTC CASSPSGQGRNEQFF TRBJ2-1 TRBD1 TRBV6-1 15 many
TGTGCCAGCGGGGCGGGACAGAGACAAGAGACCCAGTACTTC CASGAGQRQETQYF TRBJ2-5 - TRBV5-4 14 few
TGTGCCAGCAGTTTAGTGGGGGGGAACTCACCCCTCCACTTT CASSLVGGNSPLHF TRBJ1-6 - TRBV12-3/TRBV12-4 14 many
TGCGCCAGCAGCCAAGATGAACTAGCGGCCTCCTACAATGAGCAGTTCTTC CASSQDELAASYNEQFF TRBJ2-1 TRBD2 TRBV4-3 17 many
TGTGCCAGCAGCGCGAGAGCGGGGGGGAGCACAGATACGCAGTATTTT CASSARAGGSTDTQYF TRBJ2-3 TRBD2 TRBV9 16 many
TGTGCCAGCTCACCTACTAGCGGGGGGGCCTACGAGCAGTACTTC CASSPTSGGAYEQYF TRBJ2-7 TRBD2 TRBV13 15 many
TGCAGCGTTGGTTTCGATCGGCTCTCCTACGAGCAGTACTTC CSVGFDRLSYEQYF TRBJ2-7 - TRBV29-1 14 many
TGCGCCAGCAGCCAAGAGGGTCGGACGGCGAGAAGAGGAAAACTGTTTTTT CASSQEGRTARRGKLFF TRBJ1-4 - TRBV4-3 17 -
TGCAGCGTCGACGGGACTAGCGGGAGGAACCGGCCTGAGCAGTTCTTC CSVDGTSGRNRPEQFF TRBJ2-1 TRBD2 TRBV29-1 16 many
TGCGCCAGCAGCCACACAGGAAACTATGGCTACACCTTC CASSHTGNYGYTF TRBJ1-2 - TRBV4-1 13 many
TGTGCCAGCAGTGGGCGGGAGGCGTTGAGCACAGATACGCAGTATTTT CASSGREALSTDTQYF TRBJ2-3 TRBD2 TRBV28 16 many
TGCAGCGTTGAAGCTCCGGGACACATCTATGGCTACACCTTC CSVEAPGHIYGYTF TRBJ1-2 - TRBV29-1 14 many
TGTGCCAGCAGCCATGGGTACGAGCAGTACTTC CASSHGYEQYF TRBJ2-7 - TRBV14 11 many
TGTGCCAGCTCACCATACGGACTAGCGGGGGCCACAGATACGCAGTATTTT CASSPYGLAGATDTQYF TRBJ2-3 TRBD2 TRBV18 17 many
TGTGCCAGCAGTTTAGCTGGGACAGGGCAGCAGCCCCAGCATTTT CASSLAGTGQQPQHF TRBJ1-5 TRBD1 TRBV12-3/TRBV12-4 15 many
TGTGCCAGCAGCCGGATCTACGAGCAGTACTTC CASSRIYEQYF TRBJ2-7 - TRBV28 11 many
TGTGCCAGCAACTTAGGGTCAGGGGATCAGCCCCAGCATTTT CASNLGSGDQPQHF TRBJ1-5 - TRBV12-3/TRBV12-4 14 many
TGTGCCAGCAGCGCCTTCCGGCAGGGAGGAGAGACCCAGTACTTC CASSAFRQGGETQYF TRBJ2-5 - TRBV12-3/TRBV12-4 15 many
TGCGCCAGCACACACAGGGATGAGCAGTTCTTC CASTHRDEQFF TRBJ2-1 - TRBV5-1 11 many
TGTGCCAGCAGAGCGCGGGGACTTAAAACCGGGGAGCTGTTTTTT CASRARGLKTGELFF TRBJ2-2 - TRBV28 15 many